This record looks at one T cell receptor (beta chain) sequence and its context. Sequencing used immunoSEQ multiplex PCR; TCRdb keeps in-frame clones, though not all of them. The table includes a few hundred thousand clones, around 79% detected once. The CDR3 is 15 amino acids. Losses at the gene ends were 2 bases for V and 3 bases for J; bases not matched to a gene: 4. CDR1 and CDR2 (germline): LGHDT, YNNKEL (reference sequence). These data are taken from a study of blood T cell repertoires in COVID-19. The rearrangement joins TRBV3-1 (or the pseudogene TRBV3-2) to TRBJ2-1; 7 bases are a match to TRBD1. The receptor's source is an elderly woman with acute or convalescent COVID-19. The sample consisted of peripheral blood. CDR3: CASSQPGQVYNEQFF. CDR3 DNA sequence: TGTGCCAGCAGCCAACCAGGACAGGTCTACAATGAGCAGTTCTTC.